This is a list of T cell receptor beta chains from one sample in a study of shared clonotypes between healthy human individuals. The protocol was immunoSEQ multiplex PCR, while the TCRdb copy is restricted to in-frame clones and leaves out a portion. The sample records under 2.5 million clones, roughly 90% being singletons. What was sequenced was naive CD4+ T cells from PBMCs. Receptor source: a man aged 18 to 29 in good health. Some clones in this sample may be carry-over from other donors' samples. Both conserved end residues are part of each CDR3. D genes are given only for firm matches. Clone size is stated in some rows and not others, as once, few, many or a class when expanded.

CDR3 DNA: TGCGCCAGCAGCGCTTCGACAGGGAGTTCGGACACCATATATTTT
CDR3 protein: CASSASTGSSDTIYF
V gene: TRBV5-1
D gene: TRBD1
J gene: TRBJ1-3
clone size: NA

CDR3 DNA: TGCGCCAGCAGCTTCGTAGCGGGAAGCTCCTACAATGAGCAGTTCTTC
CDR3 protein: CASSFVAGSSYNEQFF
V gene: TRBV5-1
D gene: TRBD2
J gene: TRBJ2-1
clone size: NA

CDR3 DNA: TGTGCCAGCAGCTTCGGGACGGTCTATGGCTACACCTTC
CDR3 protein: CASSFGTVYGYTF
V gene: TRBV5-8
D gene: NA
J gene: TRBJ1-2
clone size: NA

CDR3 DNA: TGCGCCAGCAGCTTGGCCGGCAGCACAGATACGCAGTATTTT
CDR3 protein: CASSLAGSTDTQYF
V gene: TRBV5-1
D gene: NA
J gene: TRBJ2-3
clone size: few

CDR3 DNA: TGTGCCAGCCACCTCCGGGGAGTCGATGAAAAACTGTTTTTT
CDR3 protein: CASHLRGVDEKLFF
V gene: TRBV28
D gene: NA
J gene: TRBJ1-4
clone size: NA

CDR3 DNA: TGTGCCAGCACCCCTCCTGAAGTTACTGAGCAGTTCTTC
CDR3 protein: CASTPPEVTEQFF
V gene: TRBV2
D gene: NA
J gene: TRBJ2-1
clone size: NA

CDR3 DNA: TGCGCCAGCAGTGAGTCGGGACTAGCGGCTATCCCGACACCTCCTAATACGCAGTATTTT
CDR3 protein: CASSESGLAAIPTPPNTQYF
V gene: TRBV10-1
D gene: TRBD2
J gene: TRBJ2-3
clone size: NA

CDR3 DNA: TGTGCCAGTAGCCCGGAGGCCTACAATGAGCAGTTCTTC
CDR3 protein: CASSPEAYNEQFF
V gene: TRBV19
D gene: NA
J gene: TRBJ2-1
clone size: NA

CDR3 DNA: TGCGCCAGCAGCCCTCAGGGGGGCTCTGGAAACACCATATATTTT
CDR3 protein: CASSPQGGSGNTIYF
V gene: TRBV5-1
D gene: TRBD1
J gene: TRBJ1-3
clone size: NA

CDR3 DNA: TGCGCCAGCAGCCCTCCAGCGGGAGGGGTAAATGAGCAGTTCTTC
CDR3 protein: CASSPPAGGVNEQFF
V gene: TRBV5-1
D gene: TRBD2
J gene: TRBJ2-1
clone size: NA

CDR3 DNA: TGTGCCAGCAGCCCACGGACAGGGCCCGGGGAGCTGTTTTTT
CDR3 protein: CASSPRTGPGELFF
V gene: TRBV7-9
D gene: TRBD1
J gene: TRBJ2-2
clone size: NA

CDR3 DNA: TGTGCCAGCAGCTTAGCGGGATTGGAAAACGAGCAGTACTTC
CDR3 protein: CASSLAGLENEQYF
V gene: TRBV7-9
D gene: NA
J gene: TRBJ2-7
clone size: NA

CDR3 DNA: TGTGCCAGCAGCTACCGGGACGGCCGAACCGGGGAGCTGTTTTTT
CDR3 protein: CASSYRDGRTGELFF
V gene: TRBV7-9
D gene: NA
J gene: TRBJ2-2
clone size: NA

CDR3 DNA: TGTGCCATCGCGAGGGACAGCTCTAGCGGGAGGGAGATAAGGCGCCCCACAGATACGCAGTATTTT
CDR3 protein: CAIARDSSSGREIRRPTDTQYF
V gene: TRBV10-3
D gene: TRBD2
J gene: TRBJ2-3
clone size: NA

CDR3 DNA: TGTGCCAGCAGTTTAATATTAACTAGCGGGTTCGGGACAGATACGCAGTATTTT
CDR3 protein: CASSLILTSGFGTDTQYF
V gene: TRBV27
D gene: TRBD2
J gene: TRBJ2-3
clone size: NA

CDR3 DNA: TGTGCCAGCAGTTCTAGACTAGCGGGACTCTACGAGCAGTACTTC
CDR3 protein: CASSSRLAGLYEQYF
V gene: TRBV27
D gene: TRBD2
J gene: TRBJ2-7
clone size: NA

CDR3 DNA: TGTGCCAGCAAGAGGGCGGGTGAGCAGTTCTTC
CDR3 protein: CASKRAGEQFF
V gene: TRBV2
D gene: NA
J gene: TRBJ2-1
clone size: NA

CDR3 DNA: TGTGCCAGCAGTGAATTCGGGAGCTCCTACAATGAGCAGTTCTTC
CDR3 protein: CASSEFGSSYNEQFF
V gene: TRBV6-1
D gene: NA
J gene: TRBJ2-1
clone size: NA

CDR3 DNA: TGTGCCAGCAGCTTGGGGCAGGGAGGCAGTCAGCCCCAGCATTTT
CDR3 protein: CASSLGQGGSQPQHF
V gene: TRBV5-6
D gene: NA
J gene: TRBJ1-5
clone size: NA

CDR3 DNA: TGTGCCAGCAGCTTAATACGACAGGGCCTTGAAGCTTTCTTT
CDR3 protein: CASSLIRQGLEAFF
V gene: TRBV7-9
D gene: TRBD1
J gene: TRBJ1-1
clone size: NA

CDR3 DNA: TGCGCCAGCAGCTTGGGACTGGGTACCTACGAGCAGTACTTC
CDR3 protein: CASSLGLGTYEQYF
V gene: TRBV5-1
D gene: NA
J gene: TRBJ2-7
clone size: NA

CDR3 DNA: TGTGCCAGCAGCCAACCTAGCGGGCAGAAATATTCTAGCTACGAGCAGTACTTC
CDR3 protein: CASSQPSGQKYSSYEQYF
V gene: TRBV7-8
D gene: TRBD2
J gene: TRBJ2-7
clone size: NA

CDR3 DNA: TGTGCCAGCAGGAACCTTCAGGGACTTTTCTCCTACAATGAGCAGTTCTTC
CDR3 protein: CASRNLQGLFSYNEQFF
V gene: TRBV7-9
D gene: NA
J gene: TRBJ2-1
clone size: NA

CDR3 DNA: TGCGCCAGCAGCACCGGGACTAGCGGGAGTGATGAGCAGTTCTTC
CDR3 protein: CASSTGTSGSDEQFF
V gene: TRBV5-1
D gene: TRBD2
J gene: TRBJ2-1
clone size: NA

CDR3 DNA: TGTGCCAGCAGCCTTGCAGAGCGCTATGGCTACACCTTC
CDR3 protein: CASSLAERYGYTF
V gene: TRBV28
D gene: NA
J gene: TRBJ1-2
clone size: NA

CDR3 DNA: TGCGCCAGCCAACGCGACCCATTAGAATGGCCGGGACAGGGACTTTATGGCTACACCTTC
CDR3 protein: CASQRDPLEWPGQGLYGYTF
V gene: TRBV5-1
D gene: TRBD1
J gene: TRBJ1-2
clone size: NA

CDR3 DNA: TGTGCCAGCAGAACCGGACAGGGGGCGGCCGATAACTATGGCTACACCTTC
CDR3 protein: CASRTGQGAADNYGYTF
V gene: TRBV27
D gene: TRBD1
J gene: TRBJ1-2
clone size: NA

CDR3 DNA: TGCGCCAGCAGATTAGCGGGGGGAGCCAGGGAGCAGTTCTTC
CDR3 protein: CASRLAGGAREQFF
V gene: TRBV10-2
D gene: TRBD2
J gene: TRBJ2-1
clone size: NA

CDR3 DNA: TGTGCCAGCTCATACGGACCGGGACAGGGCTACGAGCAGTACTTC
CDR3 protein: CASSYGPGQGYEQYF
V gene: TRBV18
D gene: TRBD1
J gene: TRBJ2-7
clone size: NA

CDR3 DNA: TGTGCCAGCAGCCCACAGATAGAAGCTTTCTTT
CDR3 protein: CASSPQIEAFF
V gene: TRBV7-2
D gene: NA
J gene: TRBJ1-1
clone size: NA

CDR3 DNA: TGTGCCAGCAGCCGATCGGGGCAGGGCTACCCACAGTACTTC
CDR3 protein: CASSRSGQGYPQYF
V gene: TRBV7-2
D gene: NA
J gene: TRBJ2-7
clone size: NA

CDR3 DNA: TGTGCCAGCAGCTTAGAGGCGGGAGAGACCCAGTACTTC
CDR3 protein: CASSLEAGETQYF
V gene: TRBV7-8
D gene: NA
J gene: TRBJ2-5
clone size: NA

CDR3 DNA: TGTGCCAGCGGGGGGGTTTGGCTGGATGAAAAACTGTTTTTT
CDR3 protein: CASGGVWLDEKLFF
V gene: TRBV28
D gene: NA
J gene: TRBJ1-4
clone size: NA

CDR3 DNA: TGCAGCGCAAAAGGCGAGACTAGCGGGACCCGAAATGAGCAGTTCTTC
CDR3 protein: CSAKGETSGTRNEQFF
V gene: TRBV29-1
D gene: TRBD2
J gene: TRBJ2-1
clone size: once

CDR3 DNA: TGCGCCAGCAGCCAACCCGGGACGAATGAGCAGTTCTTC
CDR3 protein: CASSQPGTNEQFF
V gene: TRBV4-1
D gene: NA
J gene: TRBJ2-1
clone size: NA

CDR3 DNA: TGTGCCACCAGCGAGGATTCCTACAATGAGCAGTTCTTC
CDR3 protein: CATSEDSYNEQFF
V gene: TRBV15
D gene: NA
J gene: TRBJ2-1
clone size: NA

CDR3 DNA: TGTGCCAGCAGCTTAGGTTCAGGGGCGCGTGGAAACACCATATATTTT
CDR3 protein: CASSLGSGARGNTIYF
V gene: TRBV7-9
D gene: NA
J gene: TRBJ1-3
clone size: few